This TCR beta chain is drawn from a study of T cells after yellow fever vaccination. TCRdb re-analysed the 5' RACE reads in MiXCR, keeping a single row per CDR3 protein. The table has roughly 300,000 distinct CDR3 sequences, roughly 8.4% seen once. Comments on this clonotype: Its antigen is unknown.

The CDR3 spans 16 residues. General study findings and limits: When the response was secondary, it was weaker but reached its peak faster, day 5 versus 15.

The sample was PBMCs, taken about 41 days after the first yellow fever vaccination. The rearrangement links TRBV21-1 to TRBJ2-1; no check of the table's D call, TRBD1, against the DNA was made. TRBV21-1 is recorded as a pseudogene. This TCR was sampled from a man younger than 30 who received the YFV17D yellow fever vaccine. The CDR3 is CASNEARGLVRDEQFF. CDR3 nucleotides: TGTGCCAGCAACGAGGCCAGGGGGCTTGTACGCGATGAGCAGTTCTTC.